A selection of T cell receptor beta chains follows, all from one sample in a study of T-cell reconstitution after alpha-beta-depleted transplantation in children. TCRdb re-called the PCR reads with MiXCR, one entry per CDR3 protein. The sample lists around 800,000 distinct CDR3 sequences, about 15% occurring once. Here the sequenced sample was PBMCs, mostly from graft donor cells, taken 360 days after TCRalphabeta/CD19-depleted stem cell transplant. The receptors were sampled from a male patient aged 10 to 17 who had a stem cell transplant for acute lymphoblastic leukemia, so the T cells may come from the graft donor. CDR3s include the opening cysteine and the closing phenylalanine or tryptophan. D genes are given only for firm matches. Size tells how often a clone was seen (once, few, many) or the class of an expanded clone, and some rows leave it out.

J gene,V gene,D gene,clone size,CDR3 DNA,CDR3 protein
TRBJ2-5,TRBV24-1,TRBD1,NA,TGTGCCACCAGTGATCCCCAGGGGGCGGACCGGGGTGAGACCCAGTACTTC,CATSDPQGADRGETQYF
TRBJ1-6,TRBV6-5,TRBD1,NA,TGTGCCAGCAACTCCCCCCAGGACAGGGACCAACCCCTCCACTTT,CASNSPQDRDQPLHF
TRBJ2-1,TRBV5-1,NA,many,TGCGCCAGCAGCGCCGACTGGGGCAATGAGCAGTTCTTC,CASSADWGNEQFF
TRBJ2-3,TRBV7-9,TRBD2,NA,TGTGCCAGCAGCTTAGAAGCGGGGTTTATCACAGATACGCAGTATTTT,CASSLEAGFITDTQYF
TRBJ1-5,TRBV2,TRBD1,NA,TGTGCCAGCAGTGGACAGGGAAGGGTAAATCAGCCCCAGCATTTT,CASSGQGRVNQPQHF
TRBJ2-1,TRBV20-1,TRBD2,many,TGCAGTGCCAAGACTAGCGGGAGGGGTGAGCAGTTCTTC,CSAKTSGRGEQFF
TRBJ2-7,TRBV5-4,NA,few,TGTGCCAGCAGCTTGGATCGAGCGTGGGGGCCCGCAGAGGGGTACTTC,CASSLDRAWGPAEGYF
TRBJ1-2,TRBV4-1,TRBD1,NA,TGCGCCAGCAGTTCAACAGGGGGCGACTACACCTTC,CASSSTGGDYTF
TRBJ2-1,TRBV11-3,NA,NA,TGTGCCAGCAGCGCTCTCGCTAGTGGTGAGCAGTTCTTC,CASSALASGEQFF
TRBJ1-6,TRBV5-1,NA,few,TGCGCCAGCAGCTTTGGCGGGCCGGACACACCCCTCCACTTT,CASSFGGPDTPLHF
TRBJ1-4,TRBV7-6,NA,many,TGTGCCAGCAGCGCAGGAACAGAGGTTAATGAAAAACTGTTTTTT,CASSAGTEVNEKLFF
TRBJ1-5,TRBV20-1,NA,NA,TGCAGTGCTAGACGGGACACCAGCAATCAGCCCCAGCATTTT,CSARRDTSNQPQHF
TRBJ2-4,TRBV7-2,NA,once,TGTGCCAGCAGCTTAGGGGAGGTGGGAAACATTCAGTACTTC,CASSLGEVGNIQYF
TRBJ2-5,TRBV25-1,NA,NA,TGTGCCAGCGTGGAGACCCAGTACTTC,CASVETQYF
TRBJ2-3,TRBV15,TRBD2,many,TGTGCCACCAGCAGAGGTAGCGGGAAGGATACGCAGTATTTT,CATSRGSGKDTQYF
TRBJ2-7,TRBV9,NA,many,TGTGCCAGCAGCGTAGGCTATCGGACTACCTCCTACGAGCAGTACTTC,CASSVGYRTTSYEQYF
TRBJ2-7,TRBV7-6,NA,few,TGTGCCAGCAGCTTACAGGGGAACGAGCAGTACTTC,CASSLQGNEQYF